The 5 T cell receptor beta chains given below trace back to one sample, sequenced in a study of blood T cells in healthy people across ages (dated by TCRdb to about 2015). Libraries were prepared through 5' RACE. Sequencing relied on an Illumina HiSeq 2500. A second PCR of roughly 6 to 11 cycles was run with a J-beta primer mix and a sample-barcoded 5' primer. TCRdb itself trimmed the public reads at Q25 with fastp, ran MiXCR and retained productive beta chains. Rows matching on CDR3 protein sequence are summarized as one entry with the most common DNA and genes. The table for this sample lists some 880,000 distinct CDR3 sequences; around 34% of them were counted only once. The ten largest clones capture around 13% of the sample. Specimen: blood. Receptors originate from a man aged 18 to 29 in good health.

The V gene is TRBV20-1, the J gene TRBJ1-6, with D tentatively TRBD1 (5 bases). The CDR3 contains 13 residues. Germline V lookup: CDR1 DFQATT, CDR2 SNEGSKA (reference sequence). Deletions cut 5 bases from V and 11 bases from J, with 16 bases between. This CDR3 is CSALTDSEPPLHF. CDR3 bases: TGCAGTGCTCTTACTGACAGCGAGCCACCCCTCCACTTT.

This clonotype was observed a handful of times. The chain couples TRBV30 to TRBJ2-7; 7 bases match TRBD2. The CDR3 covers 15 residues. V lost 2 bases and J lost 7; bases outside the gene matches: 14. Germline V lookup: CDR1 GTSNPN, CDR2 SVGIG (reference sequence). The CDR3 bases are TGTGCCTGGAGTTTAGGTGGACGGGGGGTCTGGGAGCAGTACTTC. Protein product: CAWSLGGRGVWEQYF.

This clonotype appeared many times. The chain has TRBV4-1 and TRBJ2-5, with D perhaps given as TRBD1 or TRBD2 (5 bases each). In germline, CDR1 is MGHRA, CDR2 YSYEKL. This CDR3 region has 13 residues. Trimming cost V 3 bases and J 5 bases, with 10 bases left between them. The CDR3 nucleotides read TGCGCCAGCAGCCAGGGGGTAACGGAGACCCAGTACTTC. It specifies CASSQGVTETQYF.

The chain is built from TRBV20-1 and TRBJ1-4; 7 nucleotides line up with TRBD1. Germline CDR1 and CDR2: DFQATT and SNEGSKA (reference sequence). The CDR3 runs 12 residues. The V and J ends lost 5 bases and 8 bases, in that order; junction bases with no gene match: 5. This CDR3 is CSADRDGEKLFF. DNA of the CDR3: TGCAGTGCTGACAGGGACGGGGAAAAACTGTTTTTT.

Only one count was recorded for this clonotype. Since a much larger clone is just one base distant, this may be a read error. The rearrangement joins TRBV12-3 or TRBV12-4 to TRBJ1-2; D is perhaps TRBD1 (5 bases). The CDR3 contains 13 residues. The CDR3 nucleotides are TGTACCAGCAGAAAGGGACCTTCCTATGGCTACACCTTC. Protein product: CTSRKGPSYGYTF.